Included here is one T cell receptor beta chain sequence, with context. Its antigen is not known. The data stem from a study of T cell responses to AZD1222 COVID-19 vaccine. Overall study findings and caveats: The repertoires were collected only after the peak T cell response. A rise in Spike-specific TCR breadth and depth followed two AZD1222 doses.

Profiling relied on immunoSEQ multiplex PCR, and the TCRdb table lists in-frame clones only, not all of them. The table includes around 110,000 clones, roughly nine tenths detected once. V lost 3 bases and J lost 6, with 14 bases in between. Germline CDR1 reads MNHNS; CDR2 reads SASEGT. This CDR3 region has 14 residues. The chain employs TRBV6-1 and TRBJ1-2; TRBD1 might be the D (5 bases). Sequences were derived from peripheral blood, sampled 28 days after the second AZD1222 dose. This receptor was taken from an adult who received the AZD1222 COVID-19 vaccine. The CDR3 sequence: CASSDRSVRDGYTF. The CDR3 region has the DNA TGTGCCAGCAGTGACAGATCGGTCAGGGATGGCTACACCTTC.